This section outlines one TCR beta chain sequence together with its context. The sample is drawn from a study of blood T cell repertoires in COVID-19. At the level of the study: Samples came from the United States, Italy and Spain, spanning acute and convalescent COVID-19.

Original handling: Nucleated cell number was recorded as an estimate derived from reference gene primer amplification. Only in-frame clones appear in the TCRdb table, and some are missing; sequencing was by immunoSEQ multiplex PCR. V and J calls and clone size are given by that table; D and trimming were obtained from the DNA. The sample shows hundreds of thousands of clones, over 85% of them seen only once. In Cohort 3, a recovered donor had either two negative PCRs, clearance, or symptom resolution. Trimming removed 6 bases from V and 7 bases from J, with 9 bases in between. From germline, CDR1 is MNHEY and CDR2 SMNVEV (reference sequence). This CDR3 has 12 residues.

What was sequenced was PBMCs or T cells enriched from blood (not recorded which). The V call is TRBV27, the J call TRBJ1-4, with D possibly being TRBD1 (5 bases). This TCR was sampled from a woman between 25 and 40 years old who had recovered from COVID-19. The DNA for the CDR3 is TGTGCCAGCAGAGCGGGGGTTGAAAAACTGTTTTTT. Protein sequence: CASRAGVEKLFF.